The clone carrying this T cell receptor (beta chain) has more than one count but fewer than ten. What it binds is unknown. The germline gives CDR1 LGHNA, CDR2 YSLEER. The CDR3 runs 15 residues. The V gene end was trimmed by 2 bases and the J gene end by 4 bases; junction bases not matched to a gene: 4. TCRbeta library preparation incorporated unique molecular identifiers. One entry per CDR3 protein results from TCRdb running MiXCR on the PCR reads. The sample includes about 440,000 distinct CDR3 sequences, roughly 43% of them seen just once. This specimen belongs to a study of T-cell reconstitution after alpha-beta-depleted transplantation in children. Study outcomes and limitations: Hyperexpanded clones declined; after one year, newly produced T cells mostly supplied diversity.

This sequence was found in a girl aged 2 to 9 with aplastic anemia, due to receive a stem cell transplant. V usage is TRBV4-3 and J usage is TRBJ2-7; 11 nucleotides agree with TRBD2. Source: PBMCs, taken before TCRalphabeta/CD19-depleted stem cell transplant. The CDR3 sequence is CASSQLAGGRYEQYF. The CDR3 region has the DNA TGCGCCAGCAGCCAATTAGCGGGAGGGCGGTACGAGCAGTACTTC.